Listed below are T cell receptor beta chains from one sample, sequenced in a study of cytomegalovirus exposure and HLA in healthy donors. Some clones are missing from TCRdb's copy, which holds only in-frame ones; the method was immunoSEQ multiplex PCR. The sample has around 150,000 clones, roughly 70% seen once. The sequenced sample consisted of PBMCs. The receptor set was obtained from a young woman in good health and CMV-seronegative. Both conserved end residues are part of each CDR3. The order of the fields is D gene, V gene, J gene, clone size, CDR3 DNA, CDR3 protein. D genes are given only for firm matches. Clone size is shown for a subset of rows, as once, few, many or a class of expanded clone.

TRBD1,TRBV10-3,TRBJ2-1,NA,TGTGCCATCAGGAAAGGACAGGGGGGTAACCAGTTCTTC,CAIRKGQGGNQFF
TRBD2,TRBV5-5,TRBJ2-3,NA,TGTGCCAGCAGCCCGGGACTAAGCACAGATACGCAGTATTTT,CASSPGLSTDTQYF
TRBD2,TRBV5-4,TRBJ2-1,NA,TGTGCCAGCCGGGACTACTCCTACAATGAGCAGTTCTTC,CASRDYSYNEQFF
TRBD1,TRBV5-4,TRBJ2-2,NA,TGTGCCAGCAGCTTACGACAGGGGGTGAACACCGGGGAGCTGTTTTTT,CASSLRQGVNTGELFF
TRBD1,TRBV6-6,TRBJ1-1,NA,TGTGCCAGCAGCTTACAGGGGGGCACTGAAGCTTTCTTT,CASSLQGGTEAFF
TRBD1,TRBV29-1,TRBJ1-1,NA,TGCAGCGTTGAAGACAGGGGGACTGAAGCTTTCTTT,CSVEDRGTEAFF
NA,TRBV11-1,TRBJ1-1,NA,TGTGCCAGCAGCTCTTACATGAACACTGAAGCTTTCTTT,CASSSYMNTEAFF
TRBD2,TRBV18,TRBJ2-7,NA,TGTGCCAGCTCGGGACTAGCGGGAGGGATCGAGCAGTACTTC,CASSGLAGGIEQYF
NA,TRBV11-2,TRBJ2-1,NA,TGTGCCAGCAGCTTTGAGGGTTATGAGCAGTTCTTC,CASSFEGYEQFF
TRBD1,TRBV7-9,TRBJ2-1,NA,TGTGCCAGCAGTCCGGACAGGGCCAAGTTCTTC,CASSPDRAKFF
NA,TRBV4-3,TRBJ2-1,many,TGCGCCAGCAGCCTCCAAGTGGCGGCCTCCTACAATGAGCAGTTCTTC,CASSLQVAASYNEQFF
TRBD2,TRBV5-4,TRBJ2-3,NA,TGTGCCAGCAGCTTCTTAACGTCGGGGGAGGGGACGCAGTATTTT,CASSFLTSGEGTQYF
NA,TRBV13,TRBJ2-5,NA,TGTGCCAGCAGTTTCGGGGAGTACCAAGAGACCCAGTACTTC,CASSFGEYQETQYF
NA,TRBV7-9,TRBJ2-1,NA,TGTGCCAGCAGCGACTTCCCGGGTACGAATTCCTACAATGAGCAGTTCTTC,CASSDFPGTNSYNEQFF
TRBD1,TRBV5-5,TRBJ2-7,NA,TGTGCCAGCAGCGTGGACAGGGGACCCTACGAGCAGTACTTC,CASSVDRGPYEQYF
TRBD2,TRBV5-1,TRBJ2-5,NA,TGCGCCAGCAGCTCTGGGACTAGCGGGGAGACCCAGTACTTC,CASSSGTSGETQYF
NA,TRBV7-9,TRBJ2-3,NA,TGTGCCAGCAGCCAGCTAGGACAGAGGACTGTGGTTGACACGCAGTATTTT,CASSQLGQRTVVDTQYF
NA,TRBV7-9,TRBJ2-7,NA,TGTGCCAGCAGCTTAGATATAGCGGAGCAGTACTTC,CASSLDIAEQYF
TRBD2,TRBV19,TRBJ2-7,NA,TGTGCCAGTAGTATTGGATTGGGAGGGTACGAGCAGTACTTC,CASSIGLGGYEQYF
NA,TRBV19,TRBJ1-5,NA,TGTGCCAGTAGTATTGAGGGTACGTCTAGCAATCAGCCCCAGCATTTT,CASSIEGTSSNQPQHF
NA,TRBV4-3,TRBJ2-7,NA,TGCGCCAGCAGCCAAGATCTCGGGGGAGGGGGTGGCGAGCAGTACTTC,CASSQDLGGGGGEQYF
NA,TRBV4-1,TRBJ2-1,few,TGCGCCAGCAGCCAAGACCCAACCTACAATGAGCAGTTCTTC,CASSQDPTYNEQFF